This TCR beta chain is drawn from a study of blood T cell repertoires in COVID-19 (dated by TCRdb to about 2020). Background on the whole study: The collaborator samples originated in the United States, Italy and Spain and spanned the acute and convalescent phases of COVID-19. The prospective study material was composed of cDNA or gDNA derived from T cells, B-cell-depleted T cells, or PBMCs. Deeply sampled blood TCRbeta repertoires from subjects exposed to, actively infected with, or recovered from COVID-19 were included in the dataset. The repertoires were released in a freely available public database meant as a resource for research on the immune response to SARS-CoV-2. The samples were drawn from two sources: the first 160 participants of the ongoing ImmuneRACE study, and 1,000 to 1,500 subjects contributed by 6 global collaborators. Sample metadata almost always included a de-identified subject ID, COVID-19 status, age in years and sex. Where available, HLA class I and class II types were taken from metadata supplied by the sample provider and were not determined by assay-based typing.

The immunoSEQ Assay, a bias-controlled multiplex PCR, was used to amplify TCRbeta CDR3 regions from genomic DNA. In the paper's pipeline: Nucleated cell counts per sample were estimated from amplification of reference gene primers within the assay. To quantify the absolute abundance of each unique TCRbeta CDR3 rearrangement, sequence reads were collapsed and filtered. For each sample, productive Simpson clonality was calculated as the square root of Simpson's diversity index across productive rearrangements. TCRdb obtained this table from immuneACCESS and retained in-frame rearrangements with V and J assigned. These tables miss some clones; where compared with another copy, unresolved V genes account for less than half of the shortfall, and the remainder is unexplained. Clonal size and the V and J genes are those of that table, whereas D and trimming came from the DNA. This sample holds around 200,000 clones; roughly nine tenths were observed only once. The ten largest clones represent around 9.9% of the sample.

General findings and caveats noted by the study authors: The amount of clinical and demographic metadata varied by source and participant and was provided uncurated.

One collaborating source in Seattle enrolled patients during active infection and followed them longitudinally through the course of disease. Collaborating institutions collected whole blood in K2EDTA tubes following their own protocols. For TCRbeta analysis, collaborator samples were shipped as frozen whole blood, as isolated PBMCs, or as DNA extracted from either sample type. On this clone itself: No antigen is known for it. No base-level quality is on record; no much larger clone is a single base apart.

V is pruned by 8 bases and J by 5 bases, leaving 8 bases of the junction without a gene match. CDR1 and CDR2, per the germline V gene (reference sequence), are MNHEY and SMNVEV. Including cysteine and phenylalanine, the CDR3 has 14 amino acids. Left in the record is the CDR3 DNA by itself, 42 bases read in frame from the first base. The specimen sequenced was peripheral blood. The chain employs TRBV27 and TRBJ2-3; 9 bases in the junction line up with TRBD1. This clonotype was sampled from a woman aged 55-70 years with COVID-19, enrolled during active disease. DNA sequence: TGTGCCAGCCGGGCGACAGGGGGTAGAGATACGCAGTATTTT. The translation is CASRATGGRDTQYF.